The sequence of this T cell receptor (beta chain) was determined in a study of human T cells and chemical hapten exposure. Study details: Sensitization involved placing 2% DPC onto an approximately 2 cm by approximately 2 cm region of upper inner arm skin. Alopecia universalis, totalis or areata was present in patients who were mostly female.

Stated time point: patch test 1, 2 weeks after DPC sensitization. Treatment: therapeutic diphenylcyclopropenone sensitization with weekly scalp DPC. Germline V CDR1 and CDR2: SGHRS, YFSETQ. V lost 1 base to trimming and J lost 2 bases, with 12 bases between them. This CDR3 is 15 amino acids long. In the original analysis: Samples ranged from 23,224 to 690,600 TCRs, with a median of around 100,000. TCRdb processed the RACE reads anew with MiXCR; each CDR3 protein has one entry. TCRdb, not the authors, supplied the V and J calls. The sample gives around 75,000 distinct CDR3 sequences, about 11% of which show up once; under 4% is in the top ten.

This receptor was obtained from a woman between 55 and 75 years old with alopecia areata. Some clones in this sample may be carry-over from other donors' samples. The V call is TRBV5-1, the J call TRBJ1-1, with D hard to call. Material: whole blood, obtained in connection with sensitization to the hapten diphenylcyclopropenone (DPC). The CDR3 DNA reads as TGCGCCAGCAGCTTGTATCTCCAGGATAACACTGAAGCTTTCTTT. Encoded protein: CASSLYLQDNTEAFF. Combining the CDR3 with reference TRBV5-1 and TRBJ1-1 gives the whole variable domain KAGVTQTPRYLIKTRGQQVTLSCSPISGHRSVSWYQQTPGQGLQFLFEYFSETQRNKGNFPGRFSGRQFSNSRSEMNVSTLELGDSALYLCASSLYLQDNTEAFFGQGTRLTVV.